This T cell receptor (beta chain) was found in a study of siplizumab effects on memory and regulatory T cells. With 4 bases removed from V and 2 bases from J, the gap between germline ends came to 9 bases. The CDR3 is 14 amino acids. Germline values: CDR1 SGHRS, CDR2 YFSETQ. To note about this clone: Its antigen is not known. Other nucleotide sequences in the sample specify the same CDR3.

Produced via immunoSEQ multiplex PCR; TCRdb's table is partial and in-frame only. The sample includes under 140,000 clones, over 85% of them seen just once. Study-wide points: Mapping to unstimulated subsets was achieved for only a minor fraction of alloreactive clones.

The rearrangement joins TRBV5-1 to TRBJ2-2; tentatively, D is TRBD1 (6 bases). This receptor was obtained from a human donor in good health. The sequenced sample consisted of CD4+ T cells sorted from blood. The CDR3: CASSPGQNTGELFF. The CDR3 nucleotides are TGCGCCAGCAGCCCGGGACAAAACACCGGGGAGCTGTTTTTT.